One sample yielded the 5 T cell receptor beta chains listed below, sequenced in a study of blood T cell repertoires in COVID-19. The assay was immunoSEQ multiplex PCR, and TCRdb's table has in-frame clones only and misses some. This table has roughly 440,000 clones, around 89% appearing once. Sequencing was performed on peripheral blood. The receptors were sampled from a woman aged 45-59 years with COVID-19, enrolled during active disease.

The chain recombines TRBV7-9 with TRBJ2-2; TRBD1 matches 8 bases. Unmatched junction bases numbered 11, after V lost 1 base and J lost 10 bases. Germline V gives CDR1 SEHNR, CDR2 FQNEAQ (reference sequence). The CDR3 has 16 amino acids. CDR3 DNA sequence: TGTGCCAGCAGCTTAGAACAGGGGGGCCCGAGGATGGAGCTGTTTTTT. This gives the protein CASSLEQGGPRMELFF.

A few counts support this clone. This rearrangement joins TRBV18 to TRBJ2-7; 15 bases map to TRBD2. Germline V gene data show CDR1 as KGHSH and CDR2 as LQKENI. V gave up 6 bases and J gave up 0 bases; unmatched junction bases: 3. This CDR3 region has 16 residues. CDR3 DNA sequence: TGTGCCAGCTCTTCGGGACTAGCGGGGGGCTCCTACGAGCAGTACTTC. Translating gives CASSSGLAGGSYEQYF.

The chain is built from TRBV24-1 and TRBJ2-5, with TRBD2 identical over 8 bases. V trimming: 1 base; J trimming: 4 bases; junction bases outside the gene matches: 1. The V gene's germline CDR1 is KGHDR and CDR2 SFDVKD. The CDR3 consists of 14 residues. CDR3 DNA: TGTGCCACCAGTGATTTCGCGGGGGGAGAGACCCAGTACTTC. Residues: CATSDFAGGETQYF.

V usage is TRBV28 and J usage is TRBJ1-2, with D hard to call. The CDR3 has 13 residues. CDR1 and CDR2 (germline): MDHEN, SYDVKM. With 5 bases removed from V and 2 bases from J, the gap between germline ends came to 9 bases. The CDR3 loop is CASSAGGNYGYTF. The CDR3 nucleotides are TGTGCCAGCAGTGCGGGCGGCAACTATGGCTACACCTTC.

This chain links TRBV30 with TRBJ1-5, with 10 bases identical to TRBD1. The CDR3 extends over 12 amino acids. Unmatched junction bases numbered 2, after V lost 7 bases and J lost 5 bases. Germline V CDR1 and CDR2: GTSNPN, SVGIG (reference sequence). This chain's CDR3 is CASGTGDQPQHF. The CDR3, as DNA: TGTGCCTCAGGGACAGGGGATCAGCCCCAGCATTTT.